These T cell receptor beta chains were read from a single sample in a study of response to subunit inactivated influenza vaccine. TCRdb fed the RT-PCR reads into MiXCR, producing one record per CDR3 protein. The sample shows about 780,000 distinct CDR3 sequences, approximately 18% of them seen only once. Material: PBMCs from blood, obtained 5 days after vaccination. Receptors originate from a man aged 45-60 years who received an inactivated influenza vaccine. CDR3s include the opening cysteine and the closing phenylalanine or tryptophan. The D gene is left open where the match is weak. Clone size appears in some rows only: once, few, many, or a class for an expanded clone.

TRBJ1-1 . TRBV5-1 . TGCGCCAGCAGCTTGGGGACCACGGGTGAAGCTTTCTTT CASSLGTTGEAFF
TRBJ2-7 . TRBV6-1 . TGTGCCAGCGGTAGAGGGACACCCCGTTCCCAGTACTTC CASGRGTPRSQYF
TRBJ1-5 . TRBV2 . TGTGCCAGCAGTGAAGGGGAAAATCAGCCCCAGCATTTT CASSEGENQPQHF
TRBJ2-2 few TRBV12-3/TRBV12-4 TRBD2 TGTGCCAGCAGTTTTTCGACTAGCGGGGGGCCCACCGGGGAGCTGTTTTTT CASSFSTSGGPTGELFF
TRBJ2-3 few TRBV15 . TGTGCCACCAGCAGGAGGGATGGATTAACAGATACGCAGTATTTT CATSRRDGLTDTQYF
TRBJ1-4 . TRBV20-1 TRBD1 TGCAGTGCTCCGACAGGGGGTGTGGAAAAACTGTTTTTT CSAPTGGVEKLFF
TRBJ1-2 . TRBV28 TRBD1 TGTGCCAGCAGTCGGGCACAGGGGGCGAAAGGTGGCTACACCTTC CASSRAQGAKGGYTF
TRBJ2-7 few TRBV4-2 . TGTGCCAGCAGCCAAGAGGGGGACTACGAGCAGTACTTC CASSQEGDYEQYF
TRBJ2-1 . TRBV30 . TGTGCCTGGAGTGTGATACACAATGAGCAGTTCTTC CAWSVIHNEQFF
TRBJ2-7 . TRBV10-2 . TGCGCCAGCCTACGTGGGGGGACGGAGGTCTCCTACGAGCAGTACTTC CASLRGGTEVSYEQYF
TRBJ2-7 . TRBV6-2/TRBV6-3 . TGTGCCAGCAGTTGGTCCCATTCAGGGTCGAACGAGCAGTACTTC CASSWSHSGSNEQYF
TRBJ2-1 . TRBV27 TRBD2 TGTGCCAGCAGTTTTTTGCTAGCGGGACCTTACAATGAGCAGTTCTTC CASSFLLAGPYNEQFF
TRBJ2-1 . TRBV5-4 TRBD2 TGTGCCAGCAGCACCCTACTAGCGGGAGTAGGGAATGAGCAGTTCTTC CASSTLLAGVGNEQFF
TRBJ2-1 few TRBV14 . TGTGCCAGCAGTCCGCCGGGACCGGGTCGCAATGAGCAGTTCTTC CASSPPGPGRNEQFF
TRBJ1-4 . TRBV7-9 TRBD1 TGTGCCGGGGGGACAGGGGGCGTTGGAGAAAAACTGTTTTTT CAGGTGGVGEKLFF
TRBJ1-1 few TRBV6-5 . TGTGCCAGCAGTTACTCTCCCTCGAACACTGAAGCTTTCTTT CASSYSPSNTEAFF
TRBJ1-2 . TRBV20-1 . TGCAGTGCTAACCGGAACAGAGGATATGGCTACACCTTC CSANRNRGYGYTF
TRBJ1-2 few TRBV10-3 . TGTGCCATCAGCGCCGGACAGCTCTATGGCTACACCTTC CAISAGQLYGYTF
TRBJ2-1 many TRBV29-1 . TGCAGCGTGAAGTGGCAGGGTGAGCAGTTCTTC CSVKWQGEQFF
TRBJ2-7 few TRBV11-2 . TGTGCCAGCGGAAACTACGAGCAGTACTTC CASGNYEQYF
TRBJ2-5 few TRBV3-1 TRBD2 TGTGCCAGCAAACTAGCGGATGGAGAGACCCAGTACTTC CASKLADGETQYF
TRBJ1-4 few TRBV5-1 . TGCGCCAGCAGCCCTCTGGGGGCCAGGGATGAAAAACTGTTTTTT CASSPLGARDEKLFF
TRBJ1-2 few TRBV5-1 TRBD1 TGCGCCAGCAGCCCGGGACAGCCGAACTCTTATGGCTACACCTTC CASSPGQPNSYGYTF
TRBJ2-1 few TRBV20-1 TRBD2 TGCAGTGCTAGAGCTGTAGCGGGGGGCCTACCGAGCTCCTACAATGAGCAGTTCTTC CSARAVAGGLPSSYNEQFF
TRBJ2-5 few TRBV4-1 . TGCGCCAGCAGCCAAGTCATAACAGATGGACTCCCTTTGAATCGTGAGGAGACCCAGTACTTC CASSQVITDGLPLNREETQYF
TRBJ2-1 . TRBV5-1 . TGCGCCAGCGGGCTAGCGACTAGCTCCTACAATGAGCAGTTCTTC CASGLATSSYNEQFF
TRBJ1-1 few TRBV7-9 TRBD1 TGTGCCAGCAGCTTGAGGGGGCCGTTGAACACTGAAGCTTTCTTT CASSLRGPLNTEAFF
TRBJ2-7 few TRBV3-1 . TGTGCCAGCAGCCTAGCCGGGCGAAACAACATCGAGCAGTACTTC CASSLAGRNNIEQYF